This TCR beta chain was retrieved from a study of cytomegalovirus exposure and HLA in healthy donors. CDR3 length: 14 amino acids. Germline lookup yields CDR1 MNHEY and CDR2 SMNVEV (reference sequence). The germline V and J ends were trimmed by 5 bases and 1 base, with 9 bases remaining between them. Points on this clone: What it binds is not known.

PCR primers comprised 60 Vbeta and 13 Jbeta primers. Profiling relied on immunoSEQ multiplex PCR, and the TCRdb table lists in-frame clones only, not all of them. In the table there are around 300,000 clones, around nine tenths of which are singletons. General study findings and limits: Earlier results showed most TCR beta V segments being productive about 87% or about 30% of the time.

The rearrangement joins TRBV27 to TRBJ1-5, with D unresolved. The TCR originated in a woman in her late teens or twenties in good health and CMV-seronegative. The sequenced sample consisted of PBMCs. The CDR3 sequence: CASSPDNSNQPQHF. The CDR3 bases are TGTGCCAGCAGTCCCGACAACAGCAATCAGCCCCAGCATTTT.